The 25 T cell receptor beta chains given below trace back to one sample, sequenced in a study of a mutant IDH1 vaccine in newly diagnosed glioma. Assay: immunoSEQ multiplex PCR; the TCRdb copy retains only in-frame clones and omits some. Among approximately 100,000 clones listed, around 90% were seen once. Regarding time point: baseline, week 1 (first vaccination visit). Described treatment: pre-vaccination baseline after standard-of-care therapy. Sequences were derived from PBMCs, sampled from a glioma patient treated with radiotherapy, temozolomide or both. Receptors were obtained from a woman aged 50 to 60 with glioma.

CDR3: CASSEASTPVYTDTQYF. CDR3 sequence (DNA): TGTGCCAGCAGTGAAGCCTCCACGCCGGTATACACAGATACGCAGTATTTT. The J gene is TRBJ2-3, the V gene TRBV6-1; D call uncertain. The CDR3 contains 17 residues. Between the trimmed V and J ends, which lost 0 bases and 2 bases, there was a span of 15 bases. Germline CDR1 reads MNHNS; CDR2 reads SASEGT.

The rearrangement links TRBV16 to TRBJ2-7; 7 positions agree with TRBD1. CDR1 KGHSY and CDR2 FQNENV come from the germline V gene. The ends lost 2 bases at V and 5 bases at J; junction bases unmatched: 9. CDR3 size: 15 residues. The CDR3 here is CASSQPSTGNHEQYF. CDR3 sequence (DNA): TGTGCCAGCAGCCAACCTTCGACAGGGAACCACGAGCAGTACTTC.

As for this clone: At the DNA level, this CDR3 is encoded by other sequences in the same sample as well. This chain links TRBV27 with TRBJ2-3; 7 positions match TRBD1. The V and J ends lost 4 bases and 1 base, in that order; junction bases with no gene match: 8. Germline CDR1 reads MNHEY; CDR2 reads SMNVEV (reference sequence). The length of the CDR3 is 16 residues. CDR3 nucleotides: TGTGCCAGCAGTTCCTACCGGGACAGAGGCACAGATACGCAGTATTTT. It yields the protein CASSSYRDRGTDTQYF.

V is TRBV5-8 and J is TRBJ1-1; D is uncertain. The CDR3 runs to 15 residues. The V end was cut by 0 bases, the J end by 1 base, with 10 bases between. Looked up from germline, CDR1 is SGHTS and CDR2 is YDEGEE. CDR3 loop: CASSLGRGRNTEAFF. CDR3 DNA: TGTGCCAGCAGCTTGGGACGGGGTAGGAACACTGAAGCTTTCTTT.

V and J are TRBV19 and TRBJ1-5; D call uncertain. This CDR3 has 15 residues. V was trimmed by 1 base and J by 0 bases, leaving 7 bases between them. The germline gives CDR1 LNHDA, CDR2 SQIVND (reference sequence). The CDR3 spells CASSIGDYSNQPQHF. The CDR3 nucleotides read TGTGCCAGTAGTATAGGAGACTATAGCAATCAGCCCCAGCATTTT.

This clone appeared a single time. The chain uses TRBV9 and TRBJ1-1; D remains ambiguous. CDR1 is SGDLS, CDR2 YYNGEE, per germline. Trimming took off 4 bases at V and 1 base at J, with 8 bases between the two ends. The CDR3 length is 13 residues. For the CDR3, the DNA is TGTGCCAGCAGCCCCCGTTCGAACACTGAAGCTTTCTTT. This encodes CASSPRSNTEAFF.

This clone was seen just once. V and J are TRBV6-6 and TRBJ2-3, with D unresolved. The germline CDR1 and CDR2 sequences are MNHNY and SVGAGI (reference sequence). This CDR3 spans 15 amino acids. The V end was cut by 2 bases, the J end by 0 bases, with 9 bases between. CDR3 coding DNA: TGTGCCAGCAGTTACGGGGTGGGGAGCACAGATACGCAGTATTTT. This gives the protein CASSYGVGSTDTQYF.

The chain carries TRBV7-2 and TRBJ1-2, with 8 bases fitting TRBD1. J lost 1 base, V lost 7 bases, and 17 bases had no gene match. The CDR3 totals 18 residues. In germline, CDR1 is SGHTA, CDR2 FQGNSA. CDR3 nucleotides: TGTGCCAGCAACAAAGTTGTCAGGGGGCGCTGGGATAACTATGGCTACACCTTC. Translating it yields CASNKVVRGRWDNYGYTF.

The chain is built from TRBV6-6 and TRBJ2-7, with TRBD1 identical over 8 bases. Germline V lookup: CDR1 MNHNY, CDR2 SVGAGI (reference sequence). V was pared by 0 bases and J by 3 bases, with 7 bases of the junction left unmatched. The CDR3 consists of 16 residues. The CDR3 sequence is CASSYSWQGAVYEQYF. CDR3 DNA: TGTGCCAGCAGTTACTCTTGGCAGGGGGCCGTCTACGAGCAGTACTTC.

The rearrangement links TRBV18 to TRBJ1-2; 11 bases agree with TRBD1. Losses at the gene ends were 6 bases for V and 1 base for J; bases not matched to a gene: 4. CDR1 is KGHSH, CDR2 LQKENI, per germline. This CDR3 has 15 residues. CDR3 residues: CASSPGTGGNYGYTF. The CDR3 nucleotides read TGTGCCAGCTCCCCCGGGACAGGGGGTAACTATGGCTACACCTTC.

This rearrangement joins TRBV9 to TRBJ2-3; TRBD2 agrees at 11 bases. Germline CDR1 SGDLS, CDR2 YYNGEE. CDR3 length: 16 amino acids. V was clipped by 0 bases and J by 4 bases; unmatched bases: 4. CDR3 amino acids: CASSVGSGRASDTQYF. The DNA of the CDR3 is TGTGCCAGCAGCGTAGGTAGCGGGAGGGCCTCAGATACGCAGTATTTT.

This clone turned up a few times. The chain joins TRBV27 to TRBJ2-7; maybe TRBD1 (5 bases). The V end lost 7 bases, the J end lost 5 bases, and 12 bases lay between the germline ends. There are 12 residues in the CDR3. Germline lookup yields CDR1 MNHEY and CDR2 SMNVEV (reference sequence). CDR3 coding DNA: TGTGCCAGCAAACAGGACAAAGACGAGCAGTACTTC. Translated: CASKQDKDEQYF.

The chain combines TRBV5-4 with TRBJ2-3; 9 bases fit TRBD1. Unmatched junction bases numbered 4, after V lost 4 bases and J lost 1 base. The CDR3 runs 15 residues. Germline assignment: CDR1 SGHNT and CDR2 YYREEE (reference sequence). CDR3 in amino acids: CASSGRTGGTDTQYF. The CDR3 DNA is TGTGCCAGCAGCGGACGGACAGGGGGCACAGATACGCAGTATTTT. The whole variable domain, remainder taken from reference TRBV5-4 and TRBJ2-3, is ETGVTQSPTHLIKTRGQQVTLRCSSQSGHNTVSWYQQALGQGPQFIFQYYREEENGRGNFPPRFSGLQFPNYSSELNVNALELDDSALYLCASSGRTGGTDTQYFGPGTRLTVL.

This sequence joins TRBV7-9 and TRBJ2-7; 11 nucleotides match TRBD2. The trim removed 0 bases at V and 3 bases at J, leaving 4 bases unmatched. In germline, CDR1 is SEHNR, CDR2 FQNEAQ (reference sequence). CDR3 size: 16 residues. DNA of the CDR3: TGTGCCAGCAGCTTAGCTAGCGGGAGGGCGCACTACGAGCAGTACTTC. Its translation is CASSLASGRAHYEQYF.

This chain joins TRBV7-8 and TRBJ2-5, with D perhaps being TRBD1 or TRBD2 (5 bases each). Trimming pared 0 bases from V and 9 bases from J, leaving 17 bases between. The germline V gene has CDR1 SGHVS and CDR2 FQNEAQ. The CDR3 is 15 amino acids. The CDR3 here is CASSLAGVGTVAQYF. The CDR3 DNA follows: TGTGCCAGCAGCTTAGCTGGGGTGGGGACCGTTGCCCAGTACTTC. Together with reference TRBV7-8 and TRBJ2-5, the CDR3 gives the full variable domain: GAGVSQSPRYKVAKRGQDVALRCDPISGHVSLFWYQQALGQGPEFLTYFQNEAQLDKSGLPSDRFFAERPEGSVSTLKIQRTQQEDSAVYLCASSLAGVGTVAQYFGPGTRLLVL.

This clone was seen a few times. The V call is TRBV7-2, the J call TRBJ2-2; a possible D gene is TRBD2 (6 bases). The CDR3 spans 15 residues. CDR1 is SGHTA and CDR2 is FQGNSA in the germline V gene. Trimming took 4 bases from V and 7 from J, leaving 16 bases between them. The CDR3 DNA follows: TGTGCCAGCAGCTCGCCGACTAGATCTGGCGGGGAGCTGTTTTTT. It codes for CASSSPTRSGGELFF.

The V and J genes are TRBV6-1 and TRBJ1-5; D is perhaps TRBD1 (6 bases). CDR3 length equals 14 residues. With 0 bases removed from V and 6 bases from J, the gap between germline ends came to 9 bases. The germline gives CDR1 MNHNS, CDR2 SASEGT. The CDR3 nucleotides read TGTGCCAGCAGTGAAGCCCAGGGGAGTCAGCCCCAGCATTTT. Protein: CASSEAQGSQPQHF.

The chain is built from TRBV6-5 and TRBJ1-1; no definite D call. V dropped 2 bases and J dropped 2 bases, with 9 bases sitting between them. The germline V gene encodes CDR1 MNHEY and CDR2 SVGAGI. The CDR3 is 14 amino acids. CDR3 in DNA: TGTGCCAGCAGTTACGTACAGTCCAACACTGAAGCTTTCTTT. This sequence encodes CASSYVQSNTEAFF.

This sequence joins TRBV19 and TRBJ2-1; the D is unclear. The CDR3 covers 13 residues. CDR1 and CDR2 (germline): LNHDA, SQIVND (reference sequence). Trimming pared 4 bases from V and 7 bases from J, leaving 11 bases between. The CDR3 spells CASSTTTGNEQFF. CDR3 DNA: TGTGCCAGTAGTACCACGACTGGAAATGAGCAGTTCTTC.

This CDR3 reads CASSLSGNFKNIQYF. CDR3 in DNA: TGTGCCAGCAGCTTGTCAGGGAACTTCAAAAACATTCAGTACTTC. V gene TRBV5-8 combines with J gene TRBJ2-4, with a tentative D call TRBD1 (5 bases). Germline loops: CDR1 SGHTS, CDR2 YDEGEE. Trimming removed 1 base at V and 3 bases at J, with 11 bases between. The CDR3 runs 15 residues.

V gene TRBV2 combines with J gene TRBJ2-7; possibly TRBD1 or TRBD2 for D (5 bases each). CDR3 length: 16 residues. Per germline, CDR1 SNHLY and CDR2 FYNNEI. The V gene lost 11 bases and the J gene lost 2 bases, with 25 bases spanning the gap. The CDR3 sequence: CAGAPGPRPTAYEQYF. CDR3 in DNA: TGTGCCGGGGCCCCGGGACCCCGTCCGACGGCCTACGAGCAGTACTTC.

This chain connects TRBV27 to TRBJ2-2; TRBD1 or TRBD2 may be the D gene (7 bases each). V lost 2 bases and J 0 bases, leaving 19 bases between the germline ends. The CDR3 runs 19 residues. Germline loops: CDR1 MNHEY, CDR2 SMNVEV (reference sequence). Here the CDR3 reads CASSLATHRGGANTGELFF. The DNA for the CDR3 is TGTGCCAGCAGTTTAGCGACACACAGGGGAGGGGCGAACACCGGGGAGCTGTTTTTT.

This clone showed up just once. The chain has TRBV5-4 and TRBJ1-4, with TRBD1 as a possible D gene (5 bases). This CDR3 comprises 14 residues. Germline assignment: CDR1 SGHNT and CDR2 YYREEE (reference sequence). The V end was cut by 1 base, the J end by 5 bases, with 9 bases between. The CDR3 protein is CASSLRGPNEKLFF. The CDR3 nucleotides read TGTGCCAGCAGCTTGCGGGGACCCAATGAAAAACTGTTTTTT.

The V gene is TRBV5-1, the J gene TRBJ1-5; D remains unclear. V lost 0 bases, J lost 4 bases, and 14 bases lay in between. There are 16 residues in the CDR3. Per germline, CDR1 SGHRS and CDR2 YFSETQ. The chain's CDR3 is CASSLVGRLLNQPQHF. The CDR3 region has the DNA TGCGCCAGCAGCTTGGTAGGACGGCTTTTAAATCAGCCCCAGCATTTT.

The chain joins TRBV29-1 to TRBJ1-1; no firm D call. The V and J ends lost 4 bases and 7 bases respectively, with 10 bases between them. The germline V gene encodes CDR1 SQVTM and CDR2 ANQGSEA. The CDR3 is made up of 11 amino acids. In DNA form, the CDR3 reads TGCAGCGTTGCCAGAGGGATTGAAGCTTTCTTT. Translated: CSVARGIEAFF.